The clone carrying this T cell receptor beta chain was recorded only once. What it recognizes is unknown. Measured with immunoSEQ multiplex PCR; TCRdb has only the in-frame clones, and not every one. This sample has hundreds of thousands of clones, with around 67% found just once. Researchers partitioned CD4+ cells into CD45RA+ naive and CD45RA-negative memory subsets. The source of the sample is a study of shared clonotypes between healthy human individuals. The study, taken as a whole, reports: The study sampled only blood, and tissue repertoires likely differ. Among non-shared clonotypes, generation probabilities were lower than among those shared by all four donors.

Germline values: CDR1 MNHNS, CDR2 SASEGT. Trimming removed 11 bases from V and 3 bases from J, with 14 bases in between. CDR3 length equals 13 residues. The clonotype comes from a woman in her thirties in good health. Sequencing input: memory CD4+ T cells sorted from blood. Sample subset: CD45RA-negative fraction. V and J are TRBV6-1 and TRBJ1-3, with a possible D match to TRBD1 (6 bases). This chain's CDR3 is CAGGVDSGNTIYF. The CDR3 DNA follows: TGTGCCGGAGGGGTGGACAGTGGAAACACCATATATTTT.